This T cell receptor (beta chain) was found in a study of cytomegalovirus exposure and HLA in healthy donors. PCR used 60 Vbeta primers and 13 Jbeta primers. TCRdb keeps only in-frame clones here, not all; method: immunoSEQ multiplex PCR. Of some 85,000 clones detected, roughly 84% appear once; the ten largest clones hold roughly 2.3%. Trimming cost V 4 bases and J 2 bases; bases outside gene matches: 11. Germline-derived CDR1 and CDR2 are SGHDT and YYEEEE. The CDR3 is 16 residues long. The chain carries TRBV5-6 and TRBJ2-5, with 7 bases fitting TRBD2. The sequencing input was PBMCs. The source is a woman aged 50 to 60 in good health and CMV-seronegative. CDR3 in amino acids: CASSPTGLAVQETQYF. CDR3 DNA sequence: TGTGCCAGCAGCCCCACGGGGCTAGCGGTACAAGAGACCCAGTACTTC.